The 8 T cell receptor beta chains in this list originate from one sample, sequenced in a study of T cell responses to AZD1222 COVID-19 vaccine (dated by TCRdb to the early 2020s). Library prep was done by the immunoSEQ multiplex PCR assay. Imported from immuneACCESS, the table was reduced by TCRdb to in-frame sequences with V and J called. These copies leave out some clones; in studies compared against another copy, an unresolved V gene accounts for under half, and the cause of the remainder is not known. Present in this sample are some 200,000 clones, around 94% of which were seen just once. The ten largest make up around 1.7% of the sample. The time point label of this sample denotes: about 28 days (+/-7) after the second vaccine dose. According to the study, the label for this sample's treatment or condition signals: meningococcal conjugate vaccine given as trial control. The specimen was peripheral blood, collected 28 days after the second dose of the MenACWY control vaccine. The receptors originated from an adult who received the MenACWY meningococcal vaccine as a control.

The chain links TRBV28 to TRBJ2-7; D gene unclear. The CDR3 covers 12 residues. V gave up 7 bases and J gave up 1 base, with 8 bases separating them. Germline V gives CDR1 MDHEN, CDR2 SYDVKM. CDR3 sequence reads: CASNGGSYEQYF. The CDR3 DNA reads TGTGCCAGCAATGGTGGATCCTACGAGCAGTACTTC.

The CDR3 DNA sequence: TGTGCCGGAGCGGGACAGGGTGTCGATCAGCCCCAGCATTTT. Translation gives CAGAGQGVDQPQHF. V and J are TRBV19 and TRBJ1-5; 9 positions match TRBD1. Germline V CDR1 and CDR2: LNHDA, SQIVND (reference sequence). J lost 5 bases, V lost 11 bases, and 10 bases had no gene match. The CDR3 totals 14 residues.

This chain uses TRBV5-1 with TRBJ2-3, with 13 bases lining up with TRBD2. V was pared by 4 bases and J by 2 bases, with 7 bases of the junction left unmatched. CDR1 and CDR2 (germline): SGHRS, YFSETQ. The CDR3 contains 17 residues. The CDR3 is CASSLGTSGAITDTQYF. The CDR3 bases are TGCGCCAGCAGCCTCGGGACTAGCGGGGCTATCACAGATACGCAGTATTTT.

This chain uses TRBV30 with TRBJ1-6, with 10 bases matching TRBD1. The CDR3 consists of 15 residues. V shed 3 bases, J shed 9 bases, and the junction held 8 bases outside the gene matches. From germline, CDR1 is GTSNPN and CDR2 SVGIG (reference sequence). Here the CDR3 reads CAWRRDRGEFSPLHF. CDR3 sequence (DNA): TGTGCCTGGAGGAGGGACAGGGGCGAGTTTTCACCCCTCCACTTT.

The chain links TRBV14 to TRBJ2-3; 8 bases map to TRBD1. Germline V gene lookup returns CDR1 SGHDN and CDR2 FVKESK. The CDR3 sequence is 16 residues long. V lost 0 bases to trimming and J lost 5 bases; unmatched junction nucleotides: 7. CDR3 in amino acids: CASSQDPRGLVDTQYF. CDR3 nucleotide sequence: TGTGCCAGCAGCCAAGATCCCAGGGGGCTTGTAGATACGCAGTATTTT.

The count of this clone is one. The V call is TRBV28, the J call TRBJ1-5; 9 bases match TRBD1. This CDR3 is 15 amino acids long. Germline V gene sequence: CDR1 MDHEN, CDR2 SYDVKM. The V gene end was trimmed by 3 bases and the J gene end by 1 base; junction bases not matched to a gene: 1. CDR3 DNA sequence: TGTGCCAGCAGTTTGACAGGGGGGAGCAATCAGCCCCAGCATTTT. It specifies CASSLTGGSNQPQHF.

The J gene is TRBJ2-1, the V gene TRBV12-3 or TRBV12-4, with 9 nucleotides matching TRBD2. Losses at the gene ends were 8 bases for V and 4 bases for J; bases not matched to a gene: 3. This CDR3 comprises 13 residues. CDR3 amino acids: CASSSGMYNEQFF. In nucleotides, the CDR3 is TGTGCCAGCTCTAGCGGGATGTACAATGAGCAGTTCTTC.

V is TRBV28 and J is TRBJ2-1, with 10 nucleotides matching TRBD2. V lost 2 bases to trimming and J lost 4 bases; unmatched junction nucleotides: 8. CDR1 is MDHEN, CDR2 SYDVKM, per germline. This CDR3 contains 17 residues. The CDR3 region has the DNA TGTGCCAGCAGTTTACAGAGCGGGAGGGCCGTTTACAATGAGCAGTTCTTC. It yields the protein CASSLQSGRAVYNEQFF.